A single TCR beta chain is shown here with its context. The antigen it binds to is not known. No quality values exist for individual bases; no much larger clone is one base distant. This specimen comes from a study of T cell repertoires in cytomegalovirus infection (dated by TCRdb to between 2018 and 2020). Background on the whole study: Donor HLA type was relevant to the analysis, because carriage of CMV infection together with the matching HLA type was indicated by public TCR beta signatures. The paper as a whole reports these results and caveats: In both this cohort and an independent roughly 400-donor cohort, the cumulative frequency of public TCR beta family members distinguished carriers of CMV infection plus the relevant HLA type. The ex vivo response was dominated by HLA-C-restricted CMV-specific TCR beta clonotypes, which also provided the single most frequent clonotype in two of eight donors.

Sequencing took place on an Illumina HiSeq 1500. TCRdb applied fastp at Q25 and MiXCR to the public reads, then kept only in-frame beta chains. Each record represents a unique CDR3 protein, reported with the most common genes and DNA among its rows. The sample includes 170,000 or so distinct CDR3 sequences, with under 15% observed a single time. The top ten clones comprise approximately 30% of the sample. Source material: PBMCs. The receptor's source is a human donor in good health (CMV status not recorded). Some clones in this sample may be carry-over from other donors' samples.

The CDR3 protein sequence reads: CASSRRGDGELFF. The DNA is TGCGCCAGCTCCAGGAGAGGGGACGGGGAGCTGTTTTTT. The V gene is TRBV5-1 and the J gene is TRBJ2-2; the D gene is perhaps TRBD1 or TRBD2, as each covers 5 bases. Between the V and J ends, shortened by 7 bases and 7 bases respectively, the junction contains 14 bases. The germline V gene supplies CDR1 SGHRS and CDR2 YFSETQ. Inclusive of the bounding cysteine and phenylalanine, the CDR3 is 13 residues long. CDR3 DNA only is kept here, 39 bases in frame from base 1.